Each of the 13 T cell receptor beta chains below was sequenced from the same sample in a study of shared clonotypes between healthy human individuals. Sequencing was performed with immunoSEQ multiplex PCR; in TCRdb, only in-frame clones are kept and a portion is missing. The sample lists about 680,000 clones, roughly nine tenths seen once, with nearly 25% in the top ten. CD8 cells classed as naive were CD45RO-negative and positively selected for CCR7, excluding terminally differentiated effector memory CD45RA+ cells. The sample consisted of naive CD8+ T cells sorted from blood. These TCRs come from a man aged 25-45 years in good health.

The rearrangement links TRBV5-6 to TRBJ2-5, with 8 bases aligning to TRBD2. Germline V gene lookup returns CDR1 SGHDT and CDR2 YYEEEE. The CDR3 runs to 14 residues. After removal of 6 bases from V and 5 bases from J, the junction contained 9 bases not matched to a gene. CDR3 nucleotide sequence: TGTGCCAGCAACCCCACGGGAGGGTGGGAGACCCAGTACTTC. Residues: CASNPTGGWETQYF.

V is TRBV7-8 and J is TRBJ1-5, with TRBD1 identical over 8 bases. Looked up from germline, CDR1 is SGHVS and CDR2 is FQNEAQ. V lost 5 bases and J lost 0; bases outside the gene matches: 9. The CDR3 is made up of 17 amino acids. The CDR3 DNA follows: TGTGCCAGCAGCGTCGGACAGGGAGGTAATAGCAATCAGCCCCAGCATTTT. It yields the protein CASSVGQGGNSNQPQHF.

This clone was counted a single time. This rearrangement joins TRBV27 to TRBJ2-5; possibly TRBD2 for D (6 bases). The germline V gene has CDR1 MNHEY and CDR2 SMNVEV (reference sequence). CDR3 length equals 15 residues. The V end was cut by 5 bases, the J end by 2 bases, with 15 bases between. The CDR3 DNA is TGTGCCAGCAGTATCAAAAGGGGAGGACAAGAGACCCAGTACTTC. Amino acid sequence: CASSIKRGGQETQYF.

This clone showed up just a few times. The chain employs TRBV28 and TRBJ2-3; 7 bases match TRBD1. With V trimmed by 6 bases and J by 1 base, 4 bases remained unmatched. Per the germline V gene, CDR1 is MDHEN and CDR2 is SYDVKM. The CDR3 totals 14 residues. The CDR3 region has the DNA TGTGCCAGCAGGTGGACAGGTGGCACAGATACGCAGTATTTT. This sequence encodes CASRWTGGTDTQYF.

Worth noting for this clone: Other DNA sequences in this sample translate to the same CDR3. This chain uses TRBV7-9 with TRBJ2-6; D uncertain. This CDR3 region has 13 residues. CDR1 is SEHNR, CDR2 FQNEAQ, per germline (reference sequence). Trimming took 5 bases from V and 1 from J, leaving 3 bases between them. This CDR3 is CASSPSGANVLTF. CDR3 in DNA: TGTGCCAGCAGCCCTTCTGGGGCCAACGTCCTGACTTTC.

This sequence joins TRBV6-1 and TRBJ2-7; D not resolved. The CDR3 totals 14 residues. Germline CDR1 MNHNS, CDR2 SASEGT. V gave up 5 bases and J gave up 3 bases, with 14 bases separating them. CDR3 protein: CASSSNLPYYEQYF. CDR3 in DNA: TGTGCCAGCAGTTCCAACCTCCCTTACTACGAGCAGTACTTC.

The chain uses TRBV5-6 and TRBJ2-3; D ambiguous. V lost 0 bases to trimming and J lost 6 bases, with 5 bases between them. CDR1 is SGHDT, CDR2 YYEEEE, per germline. This CDR3 region has 12 residues. Here the CDR3 reads CASSLGSDTQYF. In DNA form, the CDR3 reads TGTGCCAGCAGCTTGGGTTCCGATACGCAGTATTTT.

The rearrangement links TRBV7-8 to TRBJ2-7, with TRBD1 matching 10 bases. This CDR3 is 16 amino acids long. The germline V gene encodes CDR1 SGHVS and CDR2 FQNEAQ. Losses at the gene ends were 2 bases for V and 2 bases for J; bases not matched to a gene: 6. The CDR3 is CASSLNPGTGAYEQYF. The CDR3 DNA follows: TGTGCCAGCAGCTTAAATCCCGGGACAGGGGCCTACGAGCAGTACTTC. Supplemented by reference TRBV7-8 and TRBJ2-7, the full variable domain reads GAGVSQSPRYKVAKRGQDVALRCDPISGHVSLFWYQQALGQGPEFLTYFQNEAQLDKSGLPSDRFFAERPEGSVSTLKIQRTQQEDSAVYLCASSLNPGTGAYEQYFGPGTRLTVT.

This clone has only one observation. The genes are TRBV28 and TRBJ1-5; D is ambiguous. CDR1 and CDR2 (germline): MDHEN, SYDVKM. V was clipped by 1 base and J by 1 base, with 5 bases between them. The CDR3 loop spans 14 amino acids. The CDR3 DNA follows: TGTGCCAGCAGTTTATTTAAAAGCAATCAGCCCCAGCATTTT. It specifies CASSLFKSNQPQHF.

The V and J genes are TRBV4-1 and TRBJ2-5; D perhaps matches TRBD1 (5 bases). There are 15 residues in the CDR3. The germline CDR1 and CDR2 sequences are MGHRA and YSYEKL. Trimming took 0 bases from V and 5 from J, leaving 13 bases between them. The CDR3 DNA sequence: TGCGCCAGCAGCCAAGATTTAGGGGATTGGGAGACCCAGTACTTC. Translation: CASSQDLGDWETQYF.

CDR3 region: CASSYLGQGVTDTQYF. CDR3 DNA sequence: TGTGCCAGCAGTTACCTGGGACAGGGGGTGACAGATACGCAGTATTTT. The rearrangement joins TRBV6-6 to TRBJ2-3; 11 bases match TRBD1. This CDR3 contains 16 residues. Germline-derived CDR1 and CDR2 are MNHNY and SVGAGI (reference sequence). The ends lost 2 bases at V and 3 bases at J; junction bases unmatched: 4.

The chain uses TRBV7-6 and TRBJ2-3; no clear D gene. V lost 1 base to trimming and J lost 0 bases, with 5 bases between them. Germline-derived CDR1 and CDR2 are SGHVS and FNYEAQ. The length of the CDR3 is 14 residues. The CDR3 region is CASSLGASTDTQYF. For the CDR3, the DNA is TGTGCCAGCAGCTTAGGGGCCAGCACAGATACGCAGTATTTT.

V and J are TRBV7-8 and TRBJ2-1; possible D gene TRBD2, 5 bases. Germline-derived CDR1 and CDR2 are SGHVS and FQNEAQ. The CDR3 covers 17 residues. V was clipped by 5 bases and J by 6 bases, with 23 bases between them. CDR3 in amino acids: CASSQISGSLVVNEQFF. In nucleotides, the CDR3 is TGTGCCAGCAGCCAGATCTCGGGGAGCTTGGTGGTCAATGAGCAGTTCTTC.